Shown below are 11 T cell receptor beta chains from a single sample sequenced in a study of human T cells and chemical hapten exposure. TCRdb recomputed calls from the RACE reads with MiXCR, one row per CDR3 protein. The sample has 50,000 to 60,000 distinct CDR3 sequences; roughly an eighth are singletons. Time point: patch test 3, about 24 weeks after DPC sensitization. Treatment in this sample: therapeutic diphenylcyclopropenone sensitization with weekly scalp DPC. The sequencing here drew on whole blood, taken in connection with sensitization to the hapten diphenylcyclopropenone (DPC). Receptor source: a young man with alopecia areata. Some clones in this sample may be carry-over from other donors' samples.

In this sample, this clonotype turned up a few times. The chain couples TRBV7-6 to TRBJ2-5; the D gene is possibly TRBD2 (6 bases). Germline CDR1 is SGHVS and CDR2 is FNYEAQ. V lost 0 bases and J lost 6, with 14 bases in between. This CDR3 is 15 amino acids long. CDR3: CASSLAGPEGKTQYF. DNA of the CDR3: TGTGCCAGCAGCTTAGCTGGGCCGGAGGGGAAGACCCAGTACTTC.

The chain is built from TRBV7-2 and TRBJ2-5, with D possibly being TRBD2 (5 bases). The CDR3 runs to 13 residues. Germline V CDR1 and CDR2: SGHTA, FQGNSA. Trimming pared 5 bases from V and 5 bases from J, leaving 12 bases between. The CDR3, as DNA: TGTGCCAGCAGCCCGTTCCGGGGTGAGACCCAGTACTTC. The encoded protein is CASSPFRGETQYF.

This clonotype was observed many times. This chain links TRBV5-1 with TRBJ2-1; tentative D call: TRBD2 (8 bases). CDR3 size: 15 residues. The V gene's germline CDR1 is SGHRS and CDR2 YFSETQ. The V end was cut by 4 bases, the J end by 8 bases, with 19 bases between. CDR3 nucleotide sequence: TGCGCCAGCAGCGCGGGAGGACAGGCCCCGGATGAGCAGTTCTTC. This gives the protein CASSAGGQAPDEQFF.

This clonotype was found many times. This sequence joins TRBV6-1 and TRBJ2-2; D is uncertain. The V and J ends lost 6 bases and 3 bases respectively, with 11 bases between them. CDR3 length equals 14 residues. Germline-derived CDR1 and CDR2 are MNHNS and SASEGT. The DNA for the CDR3 is TGTGCCAGCAGCCCAGCCACAGACACCGGGGAGCTGTTTTTT. It yields the protein CASSPATDTGELFF.

This clonotype was counted only a few times. The chain links TRBV6-2 or TRBV6-3 to TRBJ2-7, with D possibly TRBD1 on 5 matching bases. The V gene lost 2 bases and the J gene lost 0 bases, with 17 bases spanning the gap. CDR1 and CDR2 from the germline V gene are MNHEY and SVGEGT. CDR3 length: 17 residues. In DNA form, the CDR3 reads TGTGCCAGCAGTTACCCGACCCAGGGTAAGGCCTCCTACGAGCAGTACTTC. Translated: CASSYPTQGKASYEQYF.

The V call is TRBV6-5, the J call TRBJ2-2; 8 bases are a match to TRBD1. The J segment lost 3 bases and the V segment lost 9 bases, leaving 3 bases of the junction unmatched. CDR1 is MNHEY and CDR2 is SVGAGI in the germline V gene. This CDR3 has 13 amino acids. The CDR3 loop is CASWTGHTGELFF. CDR3 nucleotides: TGTGCCAGTTGGACAGGGCACACCGGGGAGCTGTTTTTT.

The J gene is TRBJ1-5, the V gene TRBV28; D ambiguous. V was shortened by 6 bases and J by 0 bases, with 15 bases between the two germline ends. Germline CDR1 MDHEN, CDR2 SYDVKM. The length of the CDR3 is 16 residues. DNA for the CDR3: TGTGCCAGCAGCCATACGGGAGGTATTAGCAATCAGCCCCAGCATTTT. Translating it yields CASSHTGGISNQPQHF.

The chain carries TRBV20-1 and TRBJ2-3, with D hard to call. V lost 6 bases and J lost 2, with 12 bases in between. Germline loops: CDR1 DFQATT, CDR2 SNEGSKA (reference sequence). This CDR3 is 13 amino acids long. The CDR3 here is CSARNLLTDTQYF. The CDR3 DNA sequence: TGCAGTGCCAGGAACCTGCTCACAGATACGCAGTATTTT.

A note on this clonotype: One junction end disagrees with the germline gene, perhaps due to a read error. The chain is built from TRBV7-9 and TRBJ1-6; the match to TRBD1 covers 9 bases. The CDR3 length is 15 residues. CDR1 is SEHNR and CDR2 is FQNEAQ in the germline V gene (reference sequence). The CDR3 spells CASSMGQGYNSPIHF. CDR3 nucleotide sequence: TGTGCCAGCAGCATGGGACAGGGTTATAATTCACCCATCCACTTT.

In this sample, this clonotype turned up many times. The chain has TRBV10-3 and TRBJ1-1; D ambiguous. V lost 4 bases and J lost 4, with 16 bases in between. Germline CDR1 is ENHRY and CDR2 is SYGVKD. CDR3 length: 15 amino acids. The CDR3 here is CAISAYGVSRTEAFF. In nucleotides, the CDR3 is TGTGCCATCAGTGCATATGGAGTGTCTCGCACTGAAGCTTTCTTT.

This clonotype occurred a few times. This chain uses TRBV29-1 with TRBJ1-6, with D possibly matching TRBD1 (5 bases). Germline lookup yields CDR1 SQVTM and CDR2 ANQGSEA. The CDR3 sequence is 13 residues long. V shed 5 bases and J shed 9 bases, with 14 bases lying between them. The CDR3 DNA reads TGCAGCGTTCCCGGGACCCCCGGTTCACCCCTCCACTTT. Protein sequence: CSVPGTPGSPLHF.